One sample yielded the 4 T cell receptor beta chains listed below, sequenced in a study of cytomegalovirus exposure and HLA in healthy donors. The repertoire was sequenced with immunoSEQ multiplex PCR; TCRdb's copy has only in-frame clones and lacks some. The table lists a few hundred thousand clones, around 91% of them singletons, with 0.37% in the top ten. The sample was PBMCs. These receptors originate from a woman under 30 in good health and CMV-seronegative.

This clone was seen just once. The chain joins TRBV28 to TRBJ1-1; D is uncertain. V was cut by 10 bases and J by 0 bases, with 12 bases left in between. The germline CDR1 and CDR2 sequences are MDHEN and SYDVKM. This CDR3 comprises 13 residues. This chain's CDR3 is CAILPQVNTEAFF. The DNA for the CDR3 is TGTGCCATCCTTCCTCAGGTGAACACTGAAGCTTTCTTT. Based on the CDR3 plus reference TRBV28 and TRBJ1-1, the full variable domain is DVKVTQSSRYLVKRTGEKVFLECVQDMDHENMFWYRQDPGLGLRLIYFSYDVKMKEKGDIPEGYSVSREKKERFSLILESASTNQTSMYLCAILPQVNTEAFFGQGTRLTVV.

V and J are TRBV5-1 and TRBJ1-1; no clear D. This CDR3 spans 15 amino acids. V shed 0 bases and J shed 1 base, with 10 bases lying between them. Germline V lookup: CDR1 SGHRS, CDR2 YFSETQ. CDR3 bases: TGCGCCAGCAGCTTGGGATCGCCAGGGAACACTGAAGCTTTCTTT. This codes for CASSLGSPGNTEAFF.

This chain uses TRBV2 with TRBJ1-2; D not certain. Germline CDR1 reads SNHLY; CDR2 reads FYNNEI. This CDR3 has 12 amino acids. With 8 bases removed from V and 8 bases from J, the gap between germline ends came to 15 bases. For the CDR3, the DNA is TGTGCCAGCTTTTACGCGCGCGGAGGCTACACCTTC. It codes for CASFYARGGYTF.

This clone was seen only once. The chain has TRBV7-9 and TRBJ2-7; weak D call: TRBD2 (5 bases). The germline gives CDR1 SEHNR, CDR2 FQNEAQ (reference sequence). Trimming cost V 4 bases and J 6 bases, with 10 bases left between them. This CDR3 has 12 residues. This CDR3 is CASSSSPTEQYV. The CDR3 region has the DNA TGTGCCAGCAGCTCTAGCCCCACCGAGCAGTACGTC.